This T cell receptor beta chain derives from a study of resident and recirculating memory T cells in vitiligo. Findings of the study overall: Sequences differed between biopsy sites and patients, suggesting private specificity.

The assay was immunoSEQ multiplex PCR, and TCRdb's table has in-frame clones only and misses some. The profile covers tens of thousands of clones, with approximately 93% appearing a single time and 4.9% taken by the ten largest. A note on this clone: What it binds is unknown.

Trimming removed 4 bases from V and 0 bases from J; junction bases left unmatched: 6. The CDR3 loop spans 18 amino acids. Germline CDR1 is SGHNT and CDR2 is YYREEE (reference sequence). Stable vitiligo meant no lesion change over the previous 6 months. No patient showed confetti depigmentation, a clinical sign of active disease. No vitiligo treatment was given during the prior three months. Material for sequencing was blood. This TCR was sampled from a male donor with vitiligo. The chain uses TRBV5-4 and TRBJ2-3; 15 positions match TRBD2. This CDR3 reads CASSRTSGGAVSTDTQYF. CDR3 sequence (DNA): TGTGCCAGCAGCCGGACTAGCGGGGGGGCGGTGAGCACAGATACGCAGTATTTT.